A single T cell receptor beta chain is shown here with its context. Which antigen it targets is not known. No clone much larger than this one lies a single base away; base qualities are absent. The donors were healthy, HIV-negative adults who had no recently reported acute infections or vaccinations. Only Caucasian adults living in Nashville, Tennessee, USA were represented among the donors. CD4+ T cells were enriched by magnetic negative selection, after which naive cells were positively selected on CD45RA and the negative fraction was taken as the memory subset. After blood collection by leukapheresis, PBMCs were isolated using Ficoll-Histopaque density gradient centrifugation and then cryopreserved in the vapor phase of liquid nitrogen. Analytical flow cytometry was used to check the purity and quantity of every magnetically sorted T cell population. From each sorted fraction, genomic DNA was isolated and quantified by UV absorbance on a Nanodrop 2000c.

The germline V gene supplies CDR1 SQVTM and CDR2 ANQGSEA. The CDR3 has 15 amino acids, counting the end cysteine and phenylalanine. Of the read, only the CDR3 DNA is kept; its 45 bases are in frame from base 1. After removal of 4 bases from V and 1 base from J, the junction retains 4 bases not matched to a gene. Using the deep immunoSEQ assay, multiplex PCR amplified TCR CDR3 regions from genomic DNA. Extracted genomic DNA from each cell subset was spread evenly across all wells of several immunoSEQ 96-well plates, with each plate serving as a replicate. For sorted subsets, about 200 ng genomic DNA, equal to about 30,000 T cell genomes, was loaded into each replicate PCR. Purified libraries were measured with a Qubit 3.0 fluorometer, size-checked on a Bioanalyzer 2100, and measured again with the KAPA Library Quantification kit. Every immunoSEQ 96-well plate was sequenced on a separate single-read 150-cycle Illumina NextSeq 550 flow cell. As for the authors' bioinformatics: Because the immunoSEQ output included only junctional sequences and no quality scores, the filtering could not be the same as the filtering used for full-length reads. Sequences were annotated with PyIR, a Python wrapper for IgBLAST v1.9, and V/J genes and CDR3 were assigned using IMGT germline references. Reads with weak V/J assignments (E-value above 1e-6), missing CDR3, stop codons, out-of-frame junctions, or ambiguous translated residues were removed. V3J clonotypes were defined by identical inferred V gene, J gene, and CDR3 amino acid sequence. Percentage overlap between repertoires was calculated by dividing the number of shared unique clonotypes by the size of the smaller repertoire. Three approaches were used to assess repertoire richness: RTK rarefaction, the Chao1 estimator, and Recon v2.1 estimates of unobserved clonotypes. Generation probabilities were computed with OLGA for all TCRbeta clonotypes obtained by the gDNA method from several donors. In TCRdb, the immuneACCESS table is reduced to in-frame sequences with V and J assigned. These tables do not hold every clone; where another copy was compared, an unresolved V gene accounts for under half, and the others remain unexplained. V, J and clone size are those of that table, while D and trimming were read from the DNA. This sample has fewer than 2.5 million clones in its table, and 93% of those were observed once. 0.35% to 0.45% of the sample belongs to the ten largest clones.

This entry comes from a study of shared clonotypes between healthy human individuals (dated by TCRdb to 2019 to 2021). About the investigation overall: The cohort included three men and a couple of women between 18 and 49 years of age. For each donor, three plates each were used for CD4 naive and CD4 memory, two plates were used for CD8 naive, and one plate was used for CD8 memory. Libraries were prepared and TCR repertoires were sequenced by different laboratories using diverse techniques, in order to increase sequencing depth and limit assay-specific biases. To estimate repertoire size and how much clonotype sharing occurs between individuals, the study deeply sequenced the blood TCR repertoires of 4 to 6 healthy adults. Each donor's leukapheresis produced roughly between about 0.85 and 10 billion PBMCs.

Overall study results and their limits: Because the study included only a small number of donors, the genetic and exposure-history diversity represented was limited. Based on pairwise subsampling, the degree of clonotype sharing among donors was expected to be affected by sequencing depth. Incomplete sequencing was indicated by rarefaction of sorted-subset datasets, despite the large sequencing depth. Compared with non-shared clonotypes, the clonotypes found in all four sorted-subset donors had higher generation probabilities. Estimated clonotype richness was generally larger for naive than for memory subsets. About 5% of naive CD4, 3.5% of naive CD8, approximately 2.2% of memory CD4, and 0.4% of memory CD8 clonotypes were shared across several donors. Sampling was limited to blood, and TCR repertoires in tissue likely differ from TCR repertoires in blood.

Here the chain combines TRBV29-1 and TRBJ2-2, and 9 junctional nucleotides match TRBD2. The source of this sequence is a man aged 18 to 29 in good health. Some clones in this sample may be carry-over from other donors' samples. Sequenced material: naive CD4+ T cells from PBMCs. Reading the label with the study, this specimen's cell subset or site is: CD45RA+ positively selected. The sequence in DNA is TGCAGCGTTGGGCCTAGCGGGAAGAACACCGGGGAGCTGTTTTTT. It translates to CSVGPSGKNTGELFF.